Below are 21 T cell receptor beta chains sequenced from a single sample in a study of long-term antiretroviral therapy in people with HIV. Version v3.0 of the immunoSEQ assay ran at survey level. Sequencing was performed with immunoSEQ multiplex PCR; in TCRdb, only in-frame clones are kept and a portion is missing. The sample shows fewer than 35,000 clones, approximately 78% of them seen only once. The sample in question was unsorted PBMCs, obtained 2.9 years after starting antiretroviral therapy. These receptors were obtained from a man aged 50-60 years with HIV.

This rearrangement joins TRBV5-4 to TRBJ2-5; perhaps D is TRBD1 or TRBD2 (6 bases each). The V gene's germline CDR1 is SGHNT and CDR2 YYREEE (reference sequence). V was cut by 4 bases and J by 2 bases, with 21 bases left in between. The CDR3 sequence is 17 residues long. The CDR3 here is CASSPGGRGRGQETQYF. CDR3 bases: TGTGCCAGCAGCCCAGGCGGGCGGGGCAGGGGACAAGAGACCCAGTACTTC.

V and J are TRBV19 and TRBJ2-1; weak D call: TRBD2 (7 bases). Germline CDR1 LNHDA, CDR2 SQIVND (reference sequence). With 6 bases removed from V and 7 bases from J, the gap between germline ends came to 13 bases. The CDR3 length is 13 residues. The CDR3 coding sequence is TGTGCCAGTAGCGGGGGGCGTAGAAATGAGCAGTTCTTC. Encoded protein: CASSGGRRNEQFF.

The V call is TRBV7-9, the J call TRBJ1-3, with no clear D. This CDR3 has 15 amino acids. Germline CDR1 reads SEHNR; CDR2 reads FQNEAQ (reference sequence). V gave up 5 bases and J gave up 0 bases, with 11 bases separating them. The CDR3 bases are TGTGCCAGCAGCCCCATCATTAACTCTGGAAACACCATATATTTT. Translated: CASSPIINSGNTIYF.

This sequence joins TRBV6-1 and TRBJ1-2; possibly TRBD1 for D (5 bases). Germline V gene data show CDR1 as MNHNS and CDR2 as SASEGT. This CDR3 is built from 16 residues. The V and J ends lost 6 bases and 4 bases respectively, with 21 bases between them. The CDR3 nucleotides are TGTGCCAGCAGGGAATTAGAAGGGGCAGCCCCCTATGGCTACACCTTC. Translating it yields CASRELEGAAPYGYTF.

This sequence joins TRBV18 and TRBJ1-5; TRBD1 matches 7 bases. The CDR3 covers 14 residues. CDR1 KGHSH and CDR2 LQKENI come from the germline V gene. The V and J ends lost 3 bases and 1 base, in that order; junction bases with no gene match: 0. The CDR3 loop is CASSPGQSNQPQHF. The CDR3 bases are TGTGCCAGCTCACCGGGACAGAGCAATCAGCCCCAGCATTTT.

The rearrangement joins TRBV11-2 to TRBJ1-6; D not certain. The CDR3 totals 14 residues. Germline V gives CDR1 SGHAT, CDR2 FQNNGV. Trimming removed 6 bases from V and 4 bases from J, with 10 bases in between. Here the CDR3 reads CASSPDGYNSPLHF. CDR3 coding DNA: TGTGCCAGCAGTCCTGACGGATATAATTCACCCCTCCACTTT.

The rearrangement links TRBV4-1 to TRBJ2-1, with 11 nucleotides matching TRBD1. Germline V lookup: CDR1 MGHRA, CDR2 YSYEKL. The J segment lost 7 bases and the V segment lost 2 bases, leaving 4 bases of the junction unmatched. CDR3 size: 15 residues. CDR3 nucleotides: TGCGCCAGCAGCCAACAGGGACAGGGGGGGAATGAGCAGTTCTTC. This encodes CASSQQGQGGNEQFF.

The chain employs TRBV6-5 and TRBJ1-5, with D tentatively TRBD1 (6 bases). The CDR3 spans 15 residues. Germline lookup yields CDR1 MNHEY and CDR2 SVGAGI. V lost 2 bases to trimming and J lost 3 bases, with 11 bases between them. The CDR3 DNA reads TGTGCCAGCAGTTACGGCCAGGGGCCCAATCAGCCCCAGCATTTT. It specifies CASSYGQGPNQPQHF.

This chain connects TRBV5-1 to TRBJ2-3, with 16 bases identical to TRBD2. Germline V gene lookup returns CDR1 SGHRS and CDR2 YFSETQ. V trimming: 7 bases; J trimming: 1 base; junction bases outside the gene matches: 12. The CDR3 is made up of 19 amino acids. This chain's CDR3 is CASGHPGLAGGYGTDTQYF. The CDR3, as DNA: TGCGCCAGCGGACATCCGGGACTAGCGGGGGGGTATGGCACAGATACGCAGTATTTT.

The V and J genes are TRBV2 and TRBJ1-2; 8 positions match TRBD1. Germline V gene data show CDR1 as SNHLY and CDR2 as FYNNEI. V shed 4 bases and J 8 bases; nucleotides not matched to a gene: 9. The CDR3 has 14 residues. The CDR3 here is CASSVGGQGGGYTF. In nucleotides, the CDR3 is TGTGCCAGCAGTGTAGGAGGACAGGGAGGAGGCTACACCTTC.

V gene TRBV6-1 combines with J gene TRBJ1-1, with D uncertain. V was shortened by 3 bases and J by 7 bases, with 6 bases between the two germline ends. The CDR3 contains 11 residues. Germline lookup yields CDR1 MNHNS and CDR2 SASEGT. The chain's CDR3 is CASSEGGEAFF. The CDR3 DNA sequence: TGTGCCAGCAGTGAGGGAGGTGAAGCTTTCTTT.

The chain combines TRBV6-6 with TRBJ1-6, with D perhaps matching TRBD1 (5 bases). Looked up from germline, CDR1 is MNHNY and CDR2 is SVGAGI (reference sequence). V shed 4 bases and J shed 6 bases, with 13 bases lying between them. The CDR3 contains 15 residues. This chain's CDR3 is CASSSTGGGNSPLHF. CDR3 DNA sequence: TGTGCCAGCAGTTCTACGGGGGGGGGTAATTCACCCCTCCACTTT.

The CDR3 spells CASSRGSGGAFTDEQFF. The CDR3, as DNA: TGTGCCAGCAGCCGGGGTAGCGGGGGGGCCTTCACCGATGAGCAGTTCTTC. The chain has TRBV7-9 and TRBJ2-1, with TRBD2 matching over 11 bases. Germline lookup yields CDR1 SEHNR and CDR2 FQNEAQ (reference sequence). The CDR3 totals 17 residues. V lost 5 bases, J lost 8 bases, and 14 bases stayed unmatched.

This clone has more than one count but fewer than ten. The chain combines TRBV7-9 with TRBJ2-2; TRBD2 might be the D (5 bases). Between the trimmed V and J ends, which lost 6 bases and 4 bases, there was a span of 12 bases. The CDR3 totals 14 residues. Germline V gene sequence: CDR1 SEHNR, CDR2 FQNEAQ (reference sequence). CDR3 residues: CASSLAMVTGELFF. The CDR3 DNA follows: TGTGCCAGCAGTCTAGCAATGGTCACCGGGGAGCTGTTTTTT.

The CDR3 bases are TGTGCCAGCAGTCCCCTGTCGGGCACAGATACGCAGTATTTT. Protein: CASSPLSGTDTQYF. This chain links TRBV28 with TRBJ2-3; no reliable D call. With 5 bases removed from V and 1 base from J, the gap between germline ends came to 10 bases. Germline CDR1 and CDR2: MDHEN and SYDVKM. This CDR3 has 14 residues.

The chain employs TRBV7-6 and TRBJ2-7, with a possible D match to TRBD1 (5 bases). The CDR3 extends over 13 amino acids. The V gene's germline CDR1 is SGHVS and CDR2 FNYEAQ. Trimming left V 5 bases short and J 4 bases short, with 12 bases between. The CDR3 sequence: CASSPAGRYEQYF. As DNA, the CDR3 is TGTGCCAGCAGCCCAGCAGGGCGATACGAGCAGTACTTC.

This clone appeared a few times. The CDR3 protein is CASSLGWGGELFF. The CDR3 nucleotides read TGTGCCAGCAGCTTAGGCTGGGGCGGGGAGCTGTTTTTT. The J gene is TRBJ2-2, the V gene TRBV7-2; unclear D gene. The CDR3 has 13 residues. Trimming stripped 1 base from V and 7 bases from J, with 7 bases between. CDR1 is SGHTA, CDR2 FQGNSA, per germline.

The chain joins TRBV19 to TRBJ1-5, with D unresolved. This CDR3 has 13 amino acids. Germline lookup yields CDR1 LNHDA and CDR2 SQIVND (reference sequence). The germline V and J ends were trimmed by 7 bases and 11 bases, with 18 bases remaining between them. The CDR3 spells CASIGIPGVTQHF. Written as DNA, the CDR3 is TGTGCCAGTATCGGGATTCCGGGAGTGACCCAGCATTTT.

The J gene is TRBJ2-7, the V gene TRBV10-3; no clear D gene. Trimming stripped 2 bases from V and 0 bases from J, with 8 bases between. The CDR3 is 14 amino acids. Germline-derived CDR1 and CDR2 are ENHRY and SYGVKD. CDR3 DNA: TGTGCCATCAGTGAGATAAGGCTCTCCTACGAGCAGTACTTC. Its protein product is CAISEIRLSYEQYF.

This sequence joins TRBV27 and TRBJ2-5, with TRBD1 identical over 12 bases. This CDR3 comprises 18 residues. V dropped 4 bases and J dropped 4; count of bases not matched to a gene: 13. The germline gives CDR1 MNHEY, CDR2 SMNVEV (reference sequence). This chain's CDR3 is CASSSLAGQGARRETQYF. The CDR3 bases are TGTGCCAGCAGTTCCCTGGCGGGACAGGGGGCGCGACGAGAGACCCAGTACTTC.

This rearrangement joins TRBV18 to TRBJ1-2, with D possibly TRBD1 on 6 matching bases. The germline V gene encodes CDR1 KGHSH and CDR2 LQKENI. The length of the CDR3 is 15 residues. Trimming pared 3 bases from V and 4 bases from J, leaving 15 bases between. CDR3 coding DNA: TGTGCCAGCTCACCCCTTGCGGGGGGGCCCTATGGCTACACCTTC. It specifies CASSPLAGGPYGYTF.